Listed here is a single T cell receptor (beta chain). What this receptor recognizes is not known. Base qualities were left out, and no much larger clone turns up one base away. The sample originates from a study of blood T cell repertoires in COVID-19 (dated by TCRdb to the early 2020s). Broadly, across the study: The collaborator samples originated in the United States, Italy and Spain and spanned the acute and convalescent phases of COVID-19. The material from the prospective study consisted of cDNA or gDNA derived from T cells, B-cell-depleted T cells, or PBMCs. Where HLA class I and class II types were available, the types were taken from metadata supplied by the sample provider, not from assay-based typing. The dataset comprised deeply sampled blood TCRbeta repertoires from subjects exposed to, actively infected with, or recovered from COVID-19. Sample metadata almost always included a de-identified subject ID, COVID-19 status, age in years and sex. A freely available public database, intended as a resource for researchers studying the immune response to SARS-CoV-2, is where the repertoires were released. The samples were drawn from the first 160 participants of the ongoing ImmuneRACE study and from some 1,300 subjects provided by 6 global collaborators. Paper-wide results and their limitations: Clinical and demographic metadata were provided uncurated, with the amount varying by source and participant.

The immunoSEQ Assay, a bias-controlled multiplex PCR, was used to amplify TCRbeta CDR3 regions from genomic DNA. In the authors' own workflow: Nucleated cell counts per sample were estimated from amplification of reference gene primers within the assay. To quantify the absolute abundance of each unique TCRbeta CDR3 rearrangement, sequence reads were collapsed and filtered. Productive Simpson clonality was computed per sample as the square root of Simpson's diversity index over productive rearrangements. Drawn from immuneACCESS, this table holds only the in-frame rearrangements with V and J called that TCRdb kept. Clones are partly lost; checked studies trace under half to an unresolved V gene and leave the rest unexplained. The V and J calls and clone size come from that table; D and trimming were worked out from the DNA. A total of 250,000 to 300,000 clones appear in this sample, roughly nine tenths of them only once. The ten top clones hold approximately 2% of the sample.

CDR1 is given as LGHDT and CDR2 as YNNKEL, both from the germline V gene (reference sequence). V and J lose 1 base and 6 bases, and a span of 12 bases separates them. Taken from cysteine to phenylalanine, the CDR3 has 14 residues. CDR3 DNA only is kept here, 42 bases in frame from base 1. Each collaborating institution followed its own protocols to collect whole blood in K2EDTA tubes. For TCRbeta analysis, collaborators shipped samples as frozen whole blood, isolated PBMCs, or DNA extracted from either of those sample types. What was sequenced was peripheral blood. The sequence joins TRBV3-1 (or the pseudogene TRBV3-2) to TRBJ1-2; 6 matching bases give a weak D call of TRBD1. This TCR was recovered from a man aged 45-60 years with acute or convalescent COVID-19. The CDR3 has the sequence CASSQVARGHGYTF. Here is the DNA: TGTGCCAGCAGCCAAGTTGCCAGGGGACATGGCTACACCTTC.